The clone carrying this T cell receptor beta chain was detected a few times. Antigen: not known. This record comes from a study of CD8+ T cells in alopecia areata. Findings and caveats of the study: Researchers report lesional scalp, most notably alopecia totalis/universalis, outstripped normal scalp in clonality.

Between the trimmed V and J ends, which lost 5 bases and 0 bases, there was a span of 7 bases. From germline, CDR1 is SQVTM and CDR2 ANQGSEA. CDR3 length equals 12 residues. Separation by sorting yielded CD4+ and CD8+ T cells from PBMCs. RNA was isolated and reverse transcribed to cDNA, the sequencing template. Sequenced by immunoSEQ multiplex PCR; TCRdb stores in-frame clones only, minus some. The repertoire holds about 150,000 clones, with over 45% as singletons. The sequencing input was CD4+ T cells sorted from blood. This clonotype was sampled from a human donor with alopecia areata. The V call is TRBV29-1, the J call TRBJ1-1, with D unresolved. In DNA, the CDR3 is TGCAGCGTTATAGGAGTGAACACTGAAGCTTTCTTT. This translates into CSVIGVNTEAFF. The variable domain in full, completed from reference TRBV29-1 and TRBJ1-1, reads SAVISQKPSRDICQRGTSLTIQCQVDSQVTMMFWYRQQPGQSLTLIATANQGSEATYESGFVIDKFPISRPNLTFSTLTVSNMSPEDSSIYLCSVIGVNTEAFFGQGTRLTVV.